This T cell receptor (beta chain) emerged from a study of blood T cell repertoires in COVID-19. About the research overall: Acute and convalescent COVID-19 samples came from the United States, Italy and Spain. T cells, B-cell-depleted T cells, or PBMCs provided the cDNA or gDNA that served as material.

Source study methods: Using reference gene primer amplification, nucleated cell counts were estimated. Some clones are missing from TCRdb's copy, which holds only in-frame ones; the method was immunoSEQ multiplex PCR. The V and J calls and the clone size are those of that table, but D and trimming were determined from the DNA. The sample contains about 54,000 clones, 70% to 90% of which appear only once. Germline lookup yields CDR1 SGHTA and CDR2 FQGTGA. The CDR3 totals 15 residues. The V end lost 5 bases, the J end lost 0 bases, and 11 bases lay between the germline ends. This clonotype was sampled from a human donor in a cohort sampled during active COVID-19. Sequenced input: peripheral blood. The rearrangement uses TRBV7-3 and TRBJ1-3; D gene ambiguous. CDR3 bases: TGTGCCAGCAGCGACGGGCGGGGCTCTGGAAACACCATATATTTT. Its translation: CASSDGRGSGNTIYF.